These 13 T cell receptor beta chains were sequenced from one sample in a study of cytomegalovirus exposure and HLA in healthy donors (dated by TCRdb to 2016 to 2017). Libraries were constructed by the immunoSEQ multiplex PCR assay. A mixture of 60 forward primers for TCR Vbeta segments and 13 reverse primers for TCR Jbeta segments was used in the multiplex PCR. The table was pulled from immuneACCESS by TCRdb, which kept in-frame rearrangements only. Such tables lose some clones; where checked, under half of the loss comes from unresolved V genes, and the rest has no known cause. The sample includes approximately 88,000 clones, with 78% observed a single time. The leading ten clones occupy over 4.5% of the sample. The sequenced sample was PBMCs. The receptor set was obtained from a man aged 18 to 30 in good health and CMV-seropositive.

V usage is TRBV4-1 and J usage is TRBJ2-7; 11 bases match TRBD2. Germline V gives CDR1 MGHRA, CDR2 YSYEKL. The CDR3 has 16 amino acids. The J segment lost 5 bases and the V segment lost 4 bases, leaving 10 bases of the junction unmatched. In DNA form, the CDR3 reads TGCGCCAGCAGCCCTAAAGGACTAGCGGGCTTGAACGAGCAGTACTTC. Protein product: CASSPKGLAGLNEQYF.

This chain connects TRBV6-1 to TRBJ1-5, with 9 bases fitting TRBD1. The CDR3 has 15 residues. Trimming removed 4 bases from V and 4 bases from J; junction bases left unmatched: 5. Looked up from germline, CDR1 is MNHNS and CDR2 is SASEGT. The CDR3 DNA follows: TGTGCCAGCAGTGTCAAAGACAGGGGGAATCAGCCCCAGCATTTT. It is translated as CASSVKDRGNQPQHF.

This sequence joins TRBV5-1 and TRBJ2-5; 7 nucleotides align to TRBD2. V gave up 4 bases and J gave up 5 bases; unmatched junction bases: 8. The CDR3 is made up of 14 amino acids. The V gene's germline CDR1 is SGHRS and CDR2 YFSETQ. The CDR3 sequence: CASSEEAGGETQYF. CDR3 DNA sequence: TGCGCCAGCAGCGAAGAGGCCGGGGGGGAGACCCAGTACTTC.

This clone has a single count. The chain employs TRBV29-1 and TRBJ1-2; D ambiguous. Trimming shortened V by 6 bases and J by 2 bases, and 13 bases separated the two germline ends. This CDR3 has 13 residues. Germline CDR1 is SQVTM and CDR2 is ANQGSEA. The DNA for the CDR3 is TGCAGCGTCCTTCCGACGGGAAACTATGGCTACACCTTC. The encoded protein is CSVLPTGNYGYTF. Using reference TRBV29-1 and TRBJ1-2 for the parts outside the CDR3, the full variable domain is SAVISQKPSRDICQRGTSLTIQCQVDSQVTMMFWYRQQPGQSLTLIATANQGSEATYESGFVIDKFPISRPNLTFSTLTVSNMSPEDSSIYLCSVLPTGNYGYTFGSGTRLTVV.

V and J are TRBV7-9 and TRBJ2-1; D is perhaps TRBD1 (6 bases). The CDR3 covers 19 residues. CDR1 and CDR2 (germline): SEHNR, FQNEAQ (reference sequence). Trimming stripped 5 bases from V and 2 bases from J, with 25 bases between. Here the CDR3 reads CASSTTSILRDTTYNEQFF. CDR3 DNA: TGTGCCAGCAGCACTACCTCTATCCTCCGGGACACAACCTACAATGAGCAGTTCTTC.

The chain couples TRBV5-4 to TRBJ2-1; D is possibly TRBD2 (6 bases). CDR3 size: 15 residues. Germline V gives CDR1 SGHNT, CDR2 YYREEE (reference sequence). Deletions cut 0 bases from V and 9 bases from J, with 16 bases between. CDR3 bases: TGTGCCAGCAGCTTGGCGCTTGGAGGGGTTGCTGAGCAGTTCTTC. Protein product: CASSLALGGVAEQFF.

The CDR3 loop is CASSGILAGAYEQYF. The CDR3 DNA is TGTGCCAGCAGCGGAATCCTAGCGGGAGCCTACGAGCAGTACTTC. The chain is built from TRBV9 and TRBJ2-7; 10 bases are shared with TRBD2. CDR3 length: 15 residues. Germline lookup yields CDR1 SGDLS and CDR2 YYNGEE. Trimming took 3 bases from V and 2 from J; bases not matched to a gene: 5.

The CDR3 loop is CASGSGAAYEQYF. The CDR3 region has the DNA TGTGCCAGCGGATCGGGAGCTGCCTACGAGCAGTACTTC. The V call is TRBV27, the J call TRBJ2-7; maybe TRBD2 (6 bases). The germline CDR1 and CDR2 sequences are MNHEY and SMNVEV (reference sequence). The V and J ends lost 8 bases and 2 bases respectively, with 13 bases between them. The CDR3 spans 13 residues.

Regarding this clone: One end of the junction varies from germline; a read error may be responsible. The rearrangement uses TRBV6-5 and TRBJ2-7, with TRBD2 matching over 8 bases. Germline V lookup: CDR1 MNHEY, CDR2 SVGAGI. The CDR3 runs to 13 residues. CDR3 sequence: CASSPASGSPLDF. The CDR3 coding sequence is TGTGCCAGCAGTCCTGCTAGCGGGTCCCCCCTAGACTTC.

This chain links TRBV10-3 with TRBJ2-4, with 8 bases matching TRBD1. This CDR3 comprises 14 residues. The junction had 4 bases not matched to a gene; V was cut back by 3 bases and J by 6 bases. CDR1 is ENHRY and CDR2 is SYGVKD in the germline V gene. DNA for the CDR3: TGTGCCATCAGTGAAAGGGACAGGATAAACATTCAGTACTTC. Its protein is CAISERDRINIQYF.

The chain has TRBV6-5 and TRBJ2-5; 10 positions agree with TRBD2. Germline V lookup: CDR1 MNHEY, CDR2 SVGAGI. The junction had 3 bases not matched to a gene; V was cut back by 5 bases and J by 3 bases. This CDR3 spans 14 amino acids. CDR3 in DNA: TGTGCCAGCAGTAACGGACTAGCGGAAGAGACCCAGTACTTC. As protein: CASSNGLAEETQYF.

This chain joins TRBV6-5 and TRBJ1-1; 7 bases fit TRBD1. The CDR3 spans 15 residues. The germline CDR1 and CDR2 sequences are MNHEY and SVGAGI. J lost 2 bases, V lost 6 bases, and 9 bases had no gene match. CDR3 in amino acids: CASRTQDRVNTEAFF. The CDR3 DNA is TGTGCCAGCAGAACCCAAGACAGGGTCAACACTGAAGCTTTCTTT.

V gene TRBV7-2 combines with J gene TRBJ1-2, with D maybe TRBD1 (6 bases). This CDR3 is built from 16 residues. Trimming took off 1 base at V and 8 bases at J, with 20 bases between the two ends. Germline V gives CDR1 SGHTA, CDR2 FQGNSA. The CDR3 reads CASSLVSGTHGGGYTF. As DNA, the CDR3 is TGTGCCAGCAGCTTAGTCTCAGGGACACATGGAGGCGGCTACACCTTC. Based on the CDR3 plus reference TRBV7-2 and TRBJ1-2, the full variable domain is GAGVSQSPSNKVTEKGKDVELRCDPISGHTALYWYRQSLGQGLEFLIYFQGNSAPDKSGLPSDRFSAERTGGSVSTLTIQRTQQEDSAVYLCASSLVSGTHGGGYTFGSGTRLTVV.